This T cell receptor (beta chain) emerged from a study of T cells in Graves' hyperthyroidism and ophthalmopathy. Study results and caveats: The model predicted ophthalmopathy a median roughly six months before onset.

Concerning this clonotype itself: Its specificity is not known.

From RNA transcripts, TCR beta CDR3 regions were amplified. First-round RT-PCR of the TCR CDR3 relied on the HTBI primer set. TCRdb processed the multiplex PCR reads anew with MiXCR; each CDR3 protein has one entry. Among more than 550,000 distinct CDR3 sequences, about 17% were seen once, and the ten largest hold approximately 15%. CDR1 and CDR2 (germline): SGHNT, YYREEE (reference sequence). The CDR3 length is 14 residues. The V end lost 0 bases, the J end lost 4 bases, and 10 bases lay between the germline ends. PBMCs were derived from roughly 10 ml fresh peripheral blood. The specimen was blood. The source of this sequence is a woman between 50 and 59 years old with Graves' hyperthyroidism that later progressed to Graves' ophthalmopathy. The genes are TRBV5-4 and TRBJ1-2; the D is unclear. The CDR3 reads CASSLAGPSYGYTF. CDR3 in DNA: TGTGCCAGCAGCTTGGCCGGGCCTTCCTATGGCTACACCTTC. The full variable domain, in which reference TRBV5-4 and TRBJ1-2 provide the parts outside the CDR3, is ETGVTQSPTHLIKTRGQQVTLRCSSQSGHNTVSWYQQALGQGPQFIFQYYREEENGRGNFPPRFSGLQFPNYSSELNVNALELDDSALYLCASSLAGPSYGYTFGSGTRLTVV.